A selection of T cell receptor beta chains follows, all from one sample in a study of cytomegalovirus exposure and HLA in healthy donors. This table comes from immunoSEQ multiplex PCR, and its TCRdb copy is limited to in-frame clones, with some not included. The sample shows approximately 190,000 clones, 65% to 90% of them seen only once. Sequences were obtained from PBMCs. All receptors come from a man aged 40-50 years in good health and CMV-seropositive. CDR3s include the opening cysteine and the closing phenylalanine or tryptophan. The order of the fields is V gene, clone size, J gene, D gene, CDR3 DNA, CDR3 protein. A D gene is named only where the DNA matches it firmly. The size field is filled for only some rows; it gives once, few, many or a size class.

TRBV19,-,TRBJ1-1,TRBD1,TGTGCCAGTATAAACAGGGGGCTAAAAGGAGCTTTCTTT,CASINRGLKGAFF
TRBV5-1,-,TRBJ2-7,TRBD2,TGCGCCAGCAGCCTTGGGACTAGCGGCTCCTACGAGCAGTACTTC,CASSLGTSGSYEQYF
TRBV11-2,-,TRBJ2-1,-,TGTGCCAGCAGCCCAAGACAGACGAATGAGCAGTTCTTC,CASSPRQTNEQFF
TRBV7-9,once,TRBJ2-7,TRBD1,TGTGCCAGCAGCTTGAGACCCGGGACAGGCTCCTACGAGCAGTACTTC,CASSLRPGTGSYEQYF
TRBV5-6,few,TRBJ1-2,TRBD1,TGTGCCAGCAGCTACGACAGGGCTGGCTACACCTTC,CASSYDRAGYTF
TRBV7-2,once,TRBJ2-3,-,TGTGCCAGCAACCGCGGGCGTAGCACAGATACGCAGTATTTT,CASNRGRSTDTQYF
TRBV7-6,-,TRBJ2-7,TRBD2,TGTGCCAGCAGCTTAGGACTAGCTGGATACGAGCAGTACTTC,CASSLGLAGYEQYF
TRBV9,few,TRBJ2-5,-,TGTGCCAGCAGCGTAGCGGCAGGGCAAGAGACCCAGTACTTC,CASSVAAGQETQYF
TRBV6-5,once,TRBJ2-3,-,TGTGCCAGCAGTTACTCGAGTGGGGCTGGCACAGATACGCAGTATTTT,CASSYSSGAGTDTQYF
TRBV4-1,-,TRBJ1-3,-,TGCGCCAGCAGCCAAGAAGACAGGAATGGAAACACCATATATTTT,CASSQEDRNGNTIYF
TRBV5-1,once,TRBJ2-7,TRBD2,TGCGCCAGCAGCTTGATTCCCACTAGCGTTCCTTACGAGCAGTACTTC,CASSLIPTSVPYEQYF
TRBV7-2,-,TRBJ2-1,-,TGTGCCAGCAGCTTAGCGGCTAGGAGCTCCTACAATGAGCAGTTCTTC,CASSLAARSSYNEQFF
TRBV5-4,-,TRBJ2-3,TRBD2,TGTGCCAGCAGCTTAGCGGGGACTAGCACAGATACGCAGTATTTT,CASSLAGTSTDTQYF
TRBV7-3,once,TRBJ1-6,TRBD1,TGTGCCAGCAGCTCGGGGACAGGGTCACCCCTCCACTTT,CASSSGTGSPLHF
TRBV19,-,TRBJ2-1,-,TGTGCCAGTAGTATGATGGTGGGACAACCGCCCTACAATGAGCAGTTCTTC,CASSMMVGQPPYNEQFF
TRBV11-2,-,TRBJ2-6,-,TGTGCCAGCAGCGGGCATCTCTCTGGGGCCAACGTCCTGACTTTC,CASSGHLSGANVLTF
TRBV5-6,-,TRBJ2-5,-,TGTGCCAGCAGCTCCTTGTGGGGAGGCCAAGAGACCCAGTACTTC,CASSSLWGGQETQYF
TRBV6-1,-,TRBJ1-6,-,TGTGCCAGCAGTGAAGCGCCGGGGACTAAATCACCCCTCCACTTT,CASSEAPGTKSPLHF
TRBV6-6,-,TRBJ2-7,TRBD2,TGTGCCAGCATGAGCGGGGACTCCTACGAGCAGTACTTC,CASMSGDSYEQYF
TRBV5-4,many,TRBJ2-1,TRBD2,TGTGCCAGCAGCGCGAGCGGGGGGGCGAGAGTAAATGAGCAGTTCTTC,CASSASGGARVNEQFF
TRBV4-1,-,TRBJ1-5,TRBD1,TGCGCCAGCAGCCAAGGGGGGACAGACATAGATCAGCCCCAGCATTTT,CASSQGGTDIDQPQHF
TRBV28,-,TRBJ2-5,-,TGTGCCAGCAGTCCCCCGGCGGGTAGTAGGACCCAGTACTTC,CASSPPAGSRTQYF
TRBV5-6,-,TRBJ1-1,TRBD1,TGTGCCAGCAAGAGACAGGGAGGAGGTTGGAGCACTGAAGCTTTCTTT,CASKRQGGGWSTEAFF
TRBV5-4,-,TRBJ2-3,-,TGTGCCAGCAGCCGCGCACCCACAGATACGCAGTATTTT,CASSRAPTDTQYF
TRBV4-3,-,TRBJ1-2,-,TGCGCCAGCAGCCAAGATCGTCGAGTAACTAACTATGGCTACACCTTC,CASSQDRRVTNYGYTF
TRBV27,once,TRBJ1-2,-,TGTGCCAGCAGTCCGGCGGGAGCTAACTATGGCTACACCTTC,CASSPAGANYGYTF
TRBV19,-,TRBJ1-5,-,TGTGCCAGTAGTATAGCCAGGGAAGGCAATCAGCCCCAGCATTTT,CASSIAREGNQPQHF
TRBV2,-,TRBJ2-3,TRBD2,TGTGCCAGCAGTGAAGCGCGGGGGGGTACAGATACGCAGTATTTT,CASSEARGGTDTQYF
TRBV9,-,TRBJ2-5,-,TGTGCCAGCAGTGCGGGGCCCGCCGAGACCCAGTACTTC,CASSAGPAETQYF
TRBV2,-,TRBJ2-1,TRBD1,TGTGCCAGCAATTCCGGGACAGGGAGCCCCTATCCTACAATTGAGCAGTTCTTC,CASNSGTGSPYPTIEQFF
TRBV18,-,TRBJ2-7,-,TGTGCCAGCTCCTGGGACAACTACGAGCAGTACTTC,CASSWDNYEQYF
TRBV7-8,-,TRBJ2-1,TRBD2,TGTGCCAGCAGCTTTTTAGCGGGGGGGCAAGATGAGCAGTTCTTC,CASSFLAGGQDEQFF
TRBV5-6,-,TRBJ2-5,TRBD2,TGTGCCAGCAGCTTTCCAGGACTAGCGGGGGGATATCGGACCCAGTACTTC,CASSFPGLAGGYRTQYF
TRBV19,-,TRBJ1-5,TRBD1,TGTGCCACGGGACAGAGCAATCAGCCCCAGCATTTT,CATGQSNQPQHF
TRBV28,-,TRBJ2-1,TRBD2,TGTGCCAGCAGTTCCACTAGCGGGGGCGATGAGCAGTTCTTC,CASSSTSGGDEQFF
TRBV10-3,-,TRBJ2-2,TRBD2,TGTGCCATCAGTGAAGAGCTAGCGGCGACCCTCACCGGGGAGCTGTTTTTT,CAISEELAATLTGELFF
TRBV9,-,TRBJ2-3,-,TGTGCCAGCAGCGACGGACTAAGAGATACGCAGTATTTT,CASSDGLRDTQYF
TRBV7-2,-,TRBJ2-7,TRBD2,TGTGCCAGCAGCCCTAGGGGTCCTAGCGGAGGCCTGAGGGACTTC,CASSPRGPSGGLRDF
TRBV6-6,-,TRBJ1-5,-,TGTGCCAGCAGTTACCCCCCGGGACAACAGCCCCAGCATTTT,CASSYPPGQQPQHF
TRBV12-5,-,TRBJ1-1,-,TGTGCTAGTGCCTCCACATGGAACACTGAAGCTTTCTTT,CASASTWNTEAFF
TRBV15,-,TRBJ1-1,-,TGTGCCACCAGCAGAGATCTTTACACTGAAGCTTTCTTT,CATSRDLYTEAFF
TRBV29-1,-,TRBJ2-5,-,TGCAGCGTTGTCTTGGCTTCTCAAGAGACCCAGTACTTC,CSVVLASQETQYF
TRBV6-5,-,TRBJ2-3,TRBD2,TGTGCCAGCAGACCGGGACTAGATACAGATACGCAGTATTTT,CASRPGLDTDTQYF
TRBV2,-,TRBJ2-5,-,TGTGCCAGCAGTGTTGGCTCCCGGGGGGAGACCCAGTACTTC,CASSVGSRGETQYF
TRBV7-2,-,TRBJ2-7,-,TGTGCCAGCAGCCTCAGGGATACATACTACGAGCAGTACTTC,CASSLRDTYYEQYF
TRBV27,-,TRBJ2-7,-,TGTGCCAGCGGCATACAGGGTGCTAACTACGAGCAGTACTTC,CASGIQGANYEQYF